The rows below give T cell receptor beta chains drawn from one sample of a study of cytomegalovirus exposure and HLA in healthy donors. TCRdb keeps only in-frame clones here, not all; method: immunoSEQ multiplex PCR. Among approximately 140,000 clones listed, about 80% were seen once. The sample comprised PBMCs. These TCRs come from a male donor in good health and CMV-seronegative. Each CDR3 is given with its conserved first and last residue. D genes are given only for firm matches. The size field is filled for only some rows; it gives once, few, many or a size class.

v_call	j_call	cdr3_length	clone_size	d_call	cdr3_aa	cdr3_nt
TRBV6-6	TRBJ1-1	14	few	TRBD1	CASSSGTANTEAFF	TGTGCCAGCAGTTCCGGGACAGCAAACACTGAAGCTTTCTTT
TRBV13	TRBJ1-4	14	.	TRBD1	CASSLGQGRGKLFF	TGTGCCAGCAGCCTCGGACAGGGCAGGGGAAAACTGTTTTTT
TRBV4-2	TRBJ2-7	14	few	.	CASSQETGFGEQYF	TGTGCCAGCAGCCAAGAGACGGGTTTCGGCGAGCAGTACTTC
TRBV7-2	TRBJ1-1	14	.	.	CASSADSPYTEAFF	TGTGCCAGCAGCGCCGACAGCCCCTACACTGAAGCTTTCTTT
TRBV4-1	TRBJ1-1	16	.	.	CASSQVAALRETEAFF	TGCGCCAGCAGCCAAGTAGCGGCTCTGCGGGAAACTGAAGCTTTCTTT
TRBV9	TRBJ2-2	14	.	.	CASSVQGYTGELFF	TGTGCCAGCAGCGTACAGGGGTACACCGGGGAGCTGTTTTTT
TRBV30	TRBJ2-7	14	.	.	CAWRRLIGPYEQYF	TGTGCCTGGAGACGCCTTATCGGTCCCTACGAGCAGTACTTC
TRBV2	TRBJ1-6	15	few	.	CASSRDFSGNSPLHF	TGTGCCAGCAGCCGGGACTTCTCTGGGAATTCACCCCTCCACTTT
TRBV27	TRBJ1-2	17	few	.	CASSSGGGLGVNYGYTF	TGTGCCAGCAGTTCGGGGGGGGGATTGGGAGTAAACTATGGCTACACCTTC
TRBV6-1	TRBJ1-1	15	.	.	CASSEFADRRTEAFF	TGTGCCAGCAGTGAATTCGCGGACAGAAGAACTGAAGCTTTCTTT
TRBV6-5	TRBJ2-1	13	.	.	CASSLAPYNEQFF	TGTGCCAGCAGTTTGGCACCCTACAATGAGCAGTTCTTC
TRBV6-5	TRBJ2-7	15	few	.	CASSYSIEGSYEQYF	TGTGCCAGCAGTTACTCGATTGAGGGTTCCTACGAGCAGTACTTC
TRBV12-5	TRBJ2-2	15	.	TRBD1	CASAHQDRGRGELFF	TGTGCTAGTGCCCACCAAGACAGGGGGCGTGGGGAGCTGTTTTTT
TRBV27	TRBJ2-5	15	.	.	CASSYRIGNKETQYF	TGTGCCAGCAGTTATCGAATCGGTAATAAAGAGACCCAGTACTTC
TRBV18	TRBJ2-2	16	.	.	CASSLRDYQNTGELFF	TGTGCCAGCTCACTTCGTGACTACCAAAACACCGGGGAGCTGTTTTTT
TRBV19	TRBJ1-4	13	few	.	CASSIVEGEKLFF	TGTGCCAGTAGTATAGTGGAGGGTGAAAAACTGTTTTTT
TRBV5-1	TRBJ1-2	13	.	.	CASSPAGARGYTF	TGCGCCAGCAGCCCCGCGGGAGCGAGGGGCTACACCTTC
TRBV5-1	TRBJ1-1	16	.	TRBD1	CASSLEQGLMGTEAFF	TGCGCCAGCAGCTTGGAACAGGGGCTCATGGGTACTGAAGCTTTCTTT
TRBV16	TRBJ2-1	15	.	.	CASSQFGGAYNEQFF	TGTGCCAGCAGCCAATTTGGCGGAGCCTACAATGAGCAGTTCTTC
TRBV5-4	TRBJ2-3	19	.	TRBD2	CASSGGGVSGTSNTDTQYF	TGTGCCAGCAGCGGGGGTGGGGTTAGTGGGACTAGCAACACAGATACGCAGTATTTT
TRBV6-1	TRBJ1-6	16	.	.	CASSEALTAYNSPLHF	TGTGCCAGCAGTGAAGCGCTGACAGCCTATAATTCACCCCTCCACTTT
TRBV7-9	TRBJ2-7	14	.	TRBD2	CASSSGLAKYEQYF	TGTGCCAGCAGCTCGGGACTAGCTAAGTACGAGCAGTACTTC
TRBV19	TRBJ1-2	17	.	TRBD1	CASSPGPTGARNYGYTF	TGTGCCAGTAGCCCAGGGCCGACAGGGGCCAGAAACTATGGCTACACCTTC
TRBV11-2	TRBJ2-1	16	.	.	CASSSLRGPGYNEQFF	TGTGCCAGCAGCTCACTGCGAGGCCCGGGCTACAATGAGCAGTTCTTC
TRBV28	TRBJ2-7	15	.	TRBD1	CASSTGAPISYEQYF	TGTGCCAGCAGTACAGGGGCGCCCATCTCCTACGAGCAGTACTTC
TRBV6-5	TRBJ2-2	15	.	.	CASSADRWAPGELFF	TGTGCCAGCAGTGCCGACAGGTGGGCTCCTGGGGAGCTGTTTTTT
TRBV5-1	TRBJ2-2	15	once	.	CASSSQSGVTGELFF	TGCGCCAGCAGCTCCCAATCAGGGGTAACCGGGGAGCTGTTTTTT
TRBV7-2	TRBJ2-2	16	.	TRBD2	CASSLRLAGDTGELFF	TGTGCCAGCAGCTTAAGACTAGCGGGGGATACCGGGGAGCTGTTTTTT
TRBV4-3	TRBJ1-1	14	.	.	CASSQDRGTPEAFF	TGCGCCAGCAGCCAAGATAGGGGGACCCCTGAAGCTTTCTTT
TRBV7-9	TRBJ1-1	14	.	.	CASSLAGPGTEAFF	TGTGCCAGCAGCTTAGCCGGCCCGGGCACTGAAGCTTTCTTT
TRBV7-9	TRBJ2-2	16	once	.	CASSLATGSRTGELFF	TGTGCCAGCAGCTTAGCTACAGGGTCGAGGACCGGGGAGCTGTTTTTT
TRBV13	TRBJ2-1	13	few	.	CASSLELDNEQFF	TGTGCCAGCAGCTTAGAACTCGACAATGAGCAGTTCTTC
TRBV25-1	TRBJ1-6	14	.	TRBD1	CASSRDRGNSPLHF	TGTGCCAGCAGCCGGGACAGGGGAAATTCACCCCTCCACTTT
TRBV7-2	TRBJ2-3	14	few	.	CASSPGASENTQYF	TGTGCCAGCAGCCCCGGGGCTAGCGAAAATACGCAGTATTTT
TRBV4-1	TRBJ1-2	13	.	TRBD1	CASSQGDRGGYTF	TGCGCCAGCAGCCAAGGGGACAGGGGCGGCTACACCTTC
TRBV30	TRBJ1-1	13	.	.	CAWSVRGGTEAFF	TGTGCCTGGAGTGTACGCGGGGGCACTGAAGCTTTCTTT
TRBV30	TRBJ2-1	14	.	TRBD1	CAWSGTGVYNEQFF	TGTGCCTGGAGTGGGACAGGGGTGTACAATGAGCAGTTCTTC
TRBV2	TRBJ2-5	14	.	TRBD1	CASSGTGAPETQYF	TGTGCCAGCAGTGGAACAGGGGCCCCAGAGACCCAGTACTTC
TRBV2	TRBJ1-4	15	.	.	CASIRTPTTNEKLFF	TGTGCCAGCATTCGGACACCAACAACTAATGAAAAACTGTTTTTT
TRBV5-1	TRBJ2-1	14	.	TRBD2	CASSSGGLYNEQFF	TGCGCCAGCAGCTCGGGGGGGCTATACAATGAGCAGTTCTTC
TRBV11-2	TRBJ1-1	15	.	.	CASSLQGSLNTEAFF	TGTGCCAGCAGCTTACAGGGGTCGTTGAACACTGAAGCTTTCTTT
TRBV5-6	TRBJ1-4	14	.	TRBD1	CASRTTGGDEKLFF	TGTGCCAGCAGAACGACAGGGGGCGATGAAAAACTGTTTTTT
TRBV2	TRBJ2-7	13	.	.	CAIARFSSYEQYF	TGTGCCATCGCGCGGTTCAGCTCCTACGAGCAGTACTTC
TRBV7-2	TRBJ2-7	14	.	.	CASSLSVTRDEQYF	TGTGCCAGCAGCTTAAGCGTCACTCGCGACGAGCAGTACTTC
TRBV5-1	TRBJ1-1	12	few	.	CASSLMGPEAFF	TGCGCCAGCAGCTTGATGGGGCCTGAAGCTTTCTTT
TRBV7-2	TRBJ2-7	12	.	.	CASSLRTGEQYF	TGTGCCAGCAGCTTACGTACGGGGGAGCAGTACTTC
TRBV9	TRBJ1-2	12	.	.	CASSLNRDGYTF	TGTGCCAGCAGCCTAAACAGGGATGGCTACACCTTC